This T cell receptor beta chain was captured by sequencing in a study of shared clonotypes between healthy human individuals (dated by TCRdb to the early 2020s). With regard to the full study: The cohort comprised a couple of women and a few men aged 18 to 49 years. Between about 0.9 and 8.9 billion PBMCs per donor were obtained by leukapheresis. The study deeply sequenced blood TCR repertoires of about 5 healthy adults to estimate repertoire size and the extent of clonotype sharing between individuals. To increase sequencing depth and limit assay-specific biases, different laboratories used diverse techniques to prepare libraries and sequence TCR repertoires. For each donor, CD4 naive and CD4 memory were each run on three plates, CD8 naive on two plates, and CD8 memory on one plate.

TCR CDR3 regions were amplified from genomic DNA by multiplex PCR using the deep immunoSEQ assay. For each cell subset, the extracted genomic DNA was distributed evenly across all wells of several immunoSEQ 96-well plates, and each plate served as one replicate. For sorted subsets, each replicate PCR was loaded with about 0.2 ug genomic DNA, equivalent to approximately 33,000 T cell genomes. Purified libraries were measured with a Qubit 3.0 fluorometer, size-checked on a Bioanalyzer 2100, and measured again with the KAPA Library Quantification kit. Each immunoSEQ 96-well plate was sequenced on its own single-read 150-cycle Illumina NextSeq 550 flow cell. The study's own analysis went as follows. Because the immunoSEQ output held only junctional sequences and lacked quality scores, the filtering could not match the filtering applied to full-length reads. Sequences were annotated with PyIR, a Python wrapper for IgBLAST v1.9, using IMGT germline references to assign V/J genes and CDR3. Reads were removed for weak V/J assignments (E-value above 1e-6), missing CDR3, stop codons, out-of-frame junctions, or ambiguous translated residues. V3J clonotypes were defined by identical inferred V gene, J gene, and CDR3 amino acid sequence. Percentage overlap between repertoires was calculated by dividing the number of shared unique clonotypes by the size of the smaller repertoire. RTK rarefaction, the Chao1 estimator, and Recon v2.1 estimates of unobserved clonotypes were used to assess repertoire richness. Generation probabilities for all TCRbeta clonotypes obtained by the gDNA method from four donors were computed using OLGA. Entries here come from immuneACCESS through TCRdb and include only in-frame sequences with V and J called. Some clones fail to appear in such tables; in the studies checked, an unresolved V gene covers under half of the shortfall, and the cause of the remainder is unknown. Clone size and the V and J calls come from that table; the DNA yielded D and trimming. This sample holds hundreds of thousands of clones; about 97% were observed only once. The ten largest clones add up to roughly 0.055% of the sample.

Overall study outcomes, separate from this receptor: Sampling was restricted to blood, and TCR repertoires in tissues likely differ from the TCR repertoires found in blood. The genetic and exposure-history diversity represented was limited by the small number of donors. Even with the large sequencing depth, rarefaction of the sorted-subset datasets indicated that sequencing was incomplete. Naive subsets generally had larger estimated clonotype richness than memory subsets did. Clonotypes shared by all four sorted-subset donors showed higher generation probabilities than non-shared clonotypes. Pairwise subsampling led to the expectation that sequencing depth would affect the degree of clonotype sharing among donors. Around 5.4% of naive CD4, 3% to 3.5% of naive CD8, about 2.1% of memory CD4, and about 0.4% of memory CD8 clonotypes were shared across several donors.

As concerns this clone: No cognate antigen has been identified for it. Qualities for individual bases were not recorded, and no much larger clone is one base off.

The donors were healthy, HIV-negative adults who had no recently reported acute infections or vaccinations. Every donor was a Caucasian adult living in Nashville, Tennessee, USA. CD4+ T cells were enriched by magnetic negative selection, after which naive cells were positively selected on CD45RA and the negative fraction was taken as the memory subset. After blood collection by leukapheresis, PBMCs were isolated using Ficoll-Histopaque density gradient centrifugation and then cryopreserved in the vapor phase of liquid nitrogen. Analytical flow cytometry was used to check the purity and quantity of every magnetically sorted T cell population. Each sorted fraction had its genomic DNA isolated and then quantified by UV absorbance on a Nanodrop 2000c. Germline trimming: 5 bases from V, 1 base from J; junction bases outside gene matches: 3. The CDR3, cysteine through phenylalanine, is 14 amino acids long. Only the CDR3 DNA stays, 42 bases, in frame from base 1. Looking up the germline V gene yields CDR1 MDHEN and CDR2 SYDVKM.

The sequenced sample was naive CD4+ T cells sorted from blood. The cell subset or site label of this sample denotes: CD45RA+ positively selected. The rearrangement combines TRBV28 with TRBJ1-1; 8 bases in the middle match TRBD1. This clonotype originated in a woman in her twenties or thirties in good health. This receptor carries the CDR3 CASSEDRANTEAFF. The bases read TGTGCCAGCAGTGAGGACAGGGCGAACACTGAAGCTTTCTTT.